The 8 T cell receptor beta chains in this list originate from one sample, sequenced in a study of response to subunit inactivated influenza vaccine. MiXCR, run by TCRdb on the RT-PCR reads, gives a single entry per CDR3 protein. The data show hundreds of thousands of distinct CDR3 sequences, approximately 14% seen once. The sample here was PBMCs from blood, taken approximately 15 days before vaccination. These receptors all stem from a man aged 50 to 59 who received an inactivated influenza vaccine.

The chain couples TRBV9 to TRBJ2-1; possible D gene TRBD2, 5 bases. This CDR3 spans 13 amino acids. Deletions cut 4 bases from V and 9 bases from J, with 14 bases between. Germline V CDR1 and CDR2: SGDLS, YYNGEE. CDR3 in DNA: TGTGCCAGCAGCCCCCGAGCGGAGGTTGAGCAGTTCTTC. Amino acids: CASSPRAEVEQFF.

This clonotype has at least ten counts. The V gene is TRBV29-1, the J gene TRBJ2-1, with D hard to call. Per the germline V gene, CDR1 is SQVTM and CDR2 is ANQGSEA. The CDR3 runs to 13 residues. Trimming took off 3 bases at V and 8 bases at J, with 14 bases between the two ends. The chain's CDR3 is CSVEDPPNDEQFF. For the CDR3, the DNA is TGCAGCGTTGAGGACCCACCCAACGATGAGCAGTTCTTC.

This clonotype showed up just a few times. The CDR3 loop reads CASTLGGPDTQYF. CDR3 DNA: TGTGCCAGCACCCTCGGGGGCCCAGATACGCAGTATTTT. The chain recombines TRBV2 with TRBJ2-3; D tentatively fits TRBD1 or TRBD2 (6 bases each). V lost 7 bases to trimming and J lost 4 bases, with 12 bases between them. The CDR3 length is 13 residues. Germline V gene data show CDR1 as SNHLY and CDR2 as FYNNEI.

J is TRBJ2-2 and V is TRBV14, with 8 bases lining up with TRBD1. CDR3 length: 16 amino acids. Per germline, CDR1 SGHDN and CDR2 FVKESK. J was trimmed by 2 bases and V by 4 bases; bases with no gene match: 6. CDR3 region: CASSRPGTGNTGELFF. The DNA of the CDR3 is TGTGCCAGCAGCCGGCCCGGGACAGGAAACACCGGGGAGCTGTTTTTT.

This clonotype was recorded many times. The chain is built from TRBV12-3 or TRBV12-4 and TRBJ1-6; no definite D call. There are 13 residues in the CDR3. The ends were cut back, 7 bases at V and 10 bases at J, with 14 bases in the middle. The DNA for the CDR3 is TGTGCCAGCACCTACTCCCTGGGGTCACCCCTCCACTTT. It specifies CASTYSLGSPLHF.

In its sample, this clonotype was seen many times. The chain carries TRBV12-3 or TRBV12-4 and TRBJ2-5; unclear D gene. The CDR3 consists of 11 residues. The germline V and J ends were trimmed by 3 bases and 5 bases, with 4 bases remaining between them. The CDR3 coding sequence is TGTGCCAGCAGTTTCGAGGAGACCCAGTACTTC. Amino acid sequence: CASSFEETQYF.

The J gene is TRBJ2-5, the V gene TRBV4-1; D gene ambiguous. This CDR3 contains 14 residues. The germline V gene has CDR1 MGHRA and CDR2 YSYEKL. Trimming shortened V by 1 base and J by 1 base, and 7 bases separated the two germline ends. The CDR3 DNA reads TGCGCCAGCAGCCAAGGTCGGTCCCAAGAGACCCAGTACTTC. It specifies CASSQGRSQETQYF.

This rearrangement joins TRBV28 to TRBJ2-7; 12 positions match TRBD1. Germline values: CDR1 MDHEN, CDR2 SYDVKM. There are 14 residues in the CDR3. Losses at the gene ends were 10 bases for V and 4 bases for J; bases not matched to a gene: 8. The CDR3 DNA follows: TGTGCCACACGCCCGGGACAGGGGGCTTACGAGCAGTACTTC. Protein sequence: CATRPGQGAYEQYF.